The next 2 T cell receptor beta chains were all read from a single sample in a study of blood T cell repertoires in COVID-19. The protocol was immunoSEQ multiplex PCR, while the TCRdb copy is restricted to in-frame clones and leaves out a portion. The table shows 240,000 or so clones, with 86% occurring only once. Material for sequencing was peripheral blood. The receptors were gathered from a woman in her twenties or thirties who had recovered from COVID-19.

The chain recombines TRBV7-3 with TRBJ2-6, with TRBD2 identical over 11 bases. CDR1 is SGHTA and CDR2 is FQGTGA in the germline V gene. The CDR3 has 21 amino acids. With V trimmed by 4 bases and J by 0 bases, 14 bases remained unmatched. The CDR3 region has the DNA TGTGCCAGCAGCTCCACACCAACTACTAGCGGGGGCCGCTCTGGGGCCAACGTCCTGACTTTC. Encoded protein: CASSSTPTTSGGRSGANVLTF. The entire variable domain, with the rest obtained from reference TRBV7-3 and TRBJ2-6, is as follows: GAGVSQTPSNKVTEKGKYVELRCDPISGHTALYWYRQSLGQGPEFLIYFQGTGAADDSGLPNDRFFAVRPEGSVSTLKIQRTERGDSAVYLCASSSTPTTSGGRSGANVLTFGAGSRLTVL.

This clone showed up just once. This chain joins TRBV7-9 and TRBJ1-4; 12 nucleotides align to TRBD1. V lost 0 bases and J lost 6; bases outside the gene matches: 2. Germline-derived CDR1 and CDR2 are SEHNR and FQNEAQ (reference sequence). The CDR3 is 16 amino acids. The CDR3 nucleotides read TGTGCCAGCAGCTTAGCGGGGACAGGGGGCTATGAAAAACTGTTTTTT. It translates to CASSLAGTGGYEKLFF.